This passage covers 2 T cell receptor beta chains from one sample sequenced in a study of post-analysis software for immune sequencing data. Regarding the study as a whole: Patients showed TRBV5-6, TRBV5-1 and TRBV20-1 among a few TRBV segments more frequent than in controls.

These receptors are not linked to any known antigen. Unique-molecular-identifier-tagged TCR beta cDNA libraries were used. TCRdb fed the PCR reads into MiXCR, producing one record per CDR3 protein. There are about 400,000 distinct CDR3 sequences in the sample; roughly 30% occur only once, and around 15% lies in the top ten. Sequences were obtained from blood. All receptors derive from a girl aged 10 to 17 with multiple sclerosis.

V usage is TRBV12-3 or TRBV12-4 and J usage is TRBJ2-1; tentatively, D is TRBD2 (6 bases). The CDR3 covers 15 residues. The V and J ends lost 7 bases and 9 bases respectively, with 22 bases between them. In nucleotides, the CDR3 is TGTGCCAGCACCCTAGGTGGTCGGTGGAGGGGTGAGCAGTTCTTC. Amino acid sequence: CASTLGGRWRGEQFF.

This clonotype was observed a few times. V gene TRBV29-1 combines with J gene TRBJ1-4; TRBD1 matches 9 bases. This CDR3 contains 14 residues. J lost 8 bases, V lost 5 bases, and 9 bases had no gene match. Germline loops: CDR1 SQVTM, CDR2 ANQGSEA. CDR3 residues: CSVSNRGQEEKLFF. The CDR3, as DNA: TGCAGCGTTTCCAACAGGGGGCAGGAGGAAAAACTGTTTTTT.